A selection of T cell receptor beta chains follows, all from one sample in a study of blood T cell repertoires in COVID-19. Profiled with immunoSEQ multiplex PCR; TCRdb holds only in-frame clones, not every one. Among about 120,000 clones listed, approximately 90% were seen once. Sample: peripheral blood. The source of these receptors is a human donor with active COVID-19. The donor label of this sample is uncertain. Both conserved end residues are part of each CDR3. D genes are given only for firm matches. Expanded clones are given a class, and other clones once, few, many or no size at all.

>NA|TRBJ2-3|TRBV5-8|NA
TGTGCCAGCAGCTTTGGGGCAGGGTCTCTCGGCACAGATACGCAGTATTTT
CASSFGAGSLGTDTQYF
>NA|TRBJ2-5|TRBV3-1/TRBV3-2|TRBD2
TGTGCCAGCAGCCGACTAGCGGGGGCACCTTCCCAAGAGACCCAGTACTTC
CASSRLAGAPSQETQYF
>NA|TRBJ2-1|TRBV28|TRBD1
TGTGCCAGCAGTCCCCGGCACAGGGGGAAGGATGAGCAGTTCTTC
CASSPRHRGKDEQFF
>NA|TRBJ1-2|TRBV10-2|NA
TGCGCCAGCAGTGTCCCAGGGATCTATGGCTACACCTTC
CASSVPGIYGYTF
>NA|TRBJ2-1|TRBV6-2/TRBV6-3|TRBD1
TGTGCCAGCAGTTACTCGCCGACGGGGACAGGGCCGAGATACAATGAGCAGTTCTTC
CASSYSPTGTGPRYNEQFF
>NA|TRBJ1-1|TRBV2|NA
TGTGCCATCAGGAGGAACACTGAAGCTTTCTTT
CAIRRNTEAFF
>NA|TRBJ1-1|TRBV11-2|TRBD1
TGTGCCAGCAGCCCATGGGACAGGGTAGCCACTGAAGCTTTCTTT
CASSPWDRVATEAFF
>NA|TRBJ1-6|TRBV4-3|NA
TGCGCCAGCAGCCAAAATCCGTATAATTCACCCCTCCACTTT
CASSQNPYNSPLHF
>NA|TRBJ2-5|TRBV9|NA
TGTGCCAGCAGTCTAAACGGGATCCAAGAGACCCAGTACTTC
CASSLNGIQETQYF
>once|TRBJ2-5|TRBV6-5|TRBD1
TGTGCCAGCAGGACAGGGGTTAAGGAGACCCAGTACTTC
CASRTGVKETQYF